The 7 T cell receptor beta chains below come from one sample, sequenced in a study of T cells in Graves' hyperthyroidism and ophthalmopathy (dated by TCRdb to about 2019). Preparation of the library involved multiplex PCR. These reads were obtained on an Illumina HiSeq 2000. TCR beta CDR3 regions were amplified from RNA transcripts. A first-round RT-PCR of the TCR CDR3 used the HTBI primer set with the Qiagen OneStep RT-PCR kit. The raw public reads went through TCRdb reprocessing: fastp at Q25, MiXCR clone calling, in-frame beta chains kept. Every distinct CDR3 protein forms one entry, paired with its most common genes and DNA. The sample has about 600,000 distinct CDR3 sequences on record, about 14% of them singletons. Jointly, the top ten make up roughly an eighth of the sample. What was sequenced was blood. All receptors come from a woman aged 45-65 years with Graves' ophthalmopathy.

Many counts were recorded for this clonotype. The chain recombines TRBV20-1 with TRBJ1-2; TRBD1 is a possible D gene (6 bases). V was cut by 5 bases and J by 4 bases, with 14 bases left in between. CDR1 is DFQATT and CDR2 is SNEGSKA in the germline V gene (reference sequence). The CDR3 loop spans 13 amino acids. In nucleotides, the CDR3 is TGCAGTGCTTCAGGGGCTGCGGGCTATGGCTACACCTTC. Its translation is CSASGAAGYGYTF.

The table lists this clonotype with a few counts. The chain carries TRBV29-1 and TRBJ2-3, with D tentatively TRBD1 (6 bases). CDR3 length: 13 residues. Germline V gene lookup returns CDR1 SQVTM and CDR2 ANQGSEA. The V end was cut by 7 bases, the J end by 5 bases, with 16 bases between. CDR3 sequence: CSERGNVQDTQYF. In DNA form, the CDR3 reads TGCAGCGAGAGGGGGAACGTGCAAGATACGCAGTATTTT.

The chain couples TRBV6-2 or TRBV6-3 to TRBJ2-7; the match to TRBD2 covers 8 bases. The junction had 12 bases not matched to a gene; V was cut back by 5 bases and J by 6 bases. The CDR3 contains 15 residues. Per germline, CDR1 MNHEY and CDR2 SVGEGT. For the CDR3, the DNA is TGTGCCAGCAGTGACCTGGGACTAGAGAGAGTCGAGCAGTACTTC. This translates into CASSDLGLERVEQYF.

The table lists this clonotype with a few counts. The chain links TRBV30 to TRBJ1-2; D might be TRBD1 (5 bases). This CDR3 region has 17 residues. V was clipped by 0 bases and J by 0 bases, with 17 bases between them. Germline-derived CDR1 and CDR2 are GTSNPN and SVGIG (reference sequence). CDR3 in amino acids: CAWSVYRDGKANYGYTF. Written as DNA, the CDR3 is TGTGCCTGGAGTGTATATAGGGACGGCAAAGCTAACTATGGCTACACCTTC.

This clonotype showed up many times. The genes are TRBV9 and TRBJ1-1; 7 bases fit TRBD1. The CDR3 extends over 15 amino acids. V gave up 3 bases and J gave up 0 bases; unmatched junction bases: 5. Germline V lookup: CDR1 SGDLS, CDR2 YYNGEE. The CDR3 DNA sequence: TGTGCCAGCAGCGCAAGACAGGGCATGAACACTGAAGCTTTCTTT. Translation: CASSARQGMNTEAFF.

This clonotype was observed a few times. The rearrangement uses TRBV18 and TRBJ1-4, with 11 bases aligning to TRBD1. CDR3 length equals 16 residues. CDR1 KGHSH and CDR2 LQKENI come from the germline V gene. V shed 3 bases, J shed 6 bases, and the junction held 6 bases outside the gene matches. CDR3 residues: CASSPDRGLSDEKLFF. The CDR3 bases are TGTGCCAGCTCACCGGACAGGGGGCTGTCTGATGAAAAACTGTTTTTT.

This clonotype has more than one count but fewer than ten. The gene calls are TRBV7-9 and TRBJ2-1, with 10 bases matching TRBD2. This CDR3 spans 18 amino acids. Germline CDR1 reads SEHNR; CDR2 reads FQNEAQ (reference sequence). V shed 1 base and J 10 bases; nucleotides not matched to a gene: 16. The CDR3 region is CASSLVGLAGAGLEEQFF. The CDR3 DNA follows: TGTGCCAGCAGCTTAGTAGGGCTAGCGGGAGCAGGGCTAGAGGAGCAGTTCTTC.